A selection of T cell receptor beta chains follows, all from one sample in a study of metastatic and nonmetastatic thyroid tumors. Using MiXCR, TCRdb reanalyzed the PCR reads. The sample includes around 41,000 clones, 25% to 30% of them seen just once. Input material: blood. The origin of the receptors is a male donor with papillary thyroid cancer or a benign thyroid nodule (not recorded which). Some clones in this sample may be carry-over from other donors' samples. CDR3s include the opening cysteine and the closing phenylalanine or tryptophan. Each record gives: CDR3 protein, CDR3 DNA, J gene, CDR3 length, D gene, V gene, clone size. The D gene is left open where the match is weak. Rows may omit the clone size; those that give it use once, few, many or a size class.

CDR3: CASSESGGENIQYF
DNA: TGTGCCAGCAGTGAATCAGGGGGCGAAAACATTCAGTACTTC
J: TRBJ2-4
length: 14
D: TRBD1
V: TRBV2
size: many

CDR3: CSARGFRGKEELFF
DNA: TGCAGTGCTAGAGGGTTCAGGGGGAAAGAGGAGCTGTTTTTT
J: TRBJ2-2
length: 14
D: TRBD1
V: TRBV20-1
size: NA

CDR3: CASSLDSNSYNEQFF
DNA: TGTGCCAGCAGCTTGGACAGTAACTCCTACAATGAGCAGTTCTTC
J: TRBJ2-1
length: 15
D: NA
V: TRBV5-4
size: NA

CDR3: CASSRGSSFNEQFF
DNA: TGCGCCAGCAGCCGCGGGAGCAGTTTCAATGAGCAGTTCTTC
J: TRBJ2-1
length: 14
D: TRBD2
V: TRBV4-1
size: many

CDR3: CASSQDPYRANTGELFF
DNA: TGCGCCAGCAGCCAAGATCCGTACAGGGCCAACACCGGGGAGCTGTTTTTT
J: TRBJ2-2
length: 17
D: NA
V: TRBV4-3
size: NA

CDR3: CASSDLAGAYNEQFF
DNA: TGTGCCAGCAGCGACCTAGCGGGAGCCTACAATGAGCAGTTCTTC
J: TRBJ2-1
length: 15
D: TRBD2
V: TRBV9
size: many

CDR3: CAISESQGANYGYTF
DNA: TGTGCCATCAGTGAGTCCCAGGGAGCTAACTATGGCTACACCTTC
J: TRBJ1-2
length: 15
D: NA
V: TRBV10-3
size: NA

CDR3: CASTGHRGIDTQYF
DNA: TGTGCCAGCACCGGACATAGGGGGATAGATACGCAGTATTTT
J: TRBJ2-3
length: 14
D: NA
V: TRBV11-2
size: many

CDR3: CASSPGLAGVRTQYF
DNA: TGTGCCAGCAGCCCTGGACTAGCGGGAGTAAGGACGCAGTATTTT
J: TRBJ2-3
length: 15
D: TRBD2
V: TRBV7-6
size: NA

CDR3: CASSLGEASYNEQFF
DNA: TGTGCCAGCAGCTTAGGTGAAGCCTCCTACAATGAGCAGTTCTTC
J: TRBJ2-1
length: 15
D: NA
V: TRBV11-3
size: many

CDR3: CASSEGDTIYF
DNA: TGTGCCAGCAGCGAGGGTGACACCATATATTTT
J: TRBJ1-3
length: 11
D: NA
V: TRBV2
size: many

CDR3: CASSEALLEQYF
DNA: TGTGCCAGCAGTGAGGCCCTCCTCGAGCAGTACTTC
J: TRBJ2-7
length: 12
D: NA
V: TRBV6-1
size: few

CDR3: CASSRELRGEAFF
DNA: TGTGCCAGCAGTCGAGAATTACGAGGTGAAGCTTTCTTT
J: TRBJ1-1
length: 13
D: NA
V: TRBV6-1
size: medium-sized

CDR3: CASSPTGSYGYTF
DNA: TGTGCCAGCAGCCCCACGGGGAGCTATGGCTACACCTTC
J: TRBJ1-2
length: 13
D: NA
V: TRBV28
size: few

CDR3: CASSLGPAREQYF
DNA: TGTGCCAGCAGCTTGGGTCCAGCGAGGGAGCAGTACTTC
J: TRBJ2-7
length: 13
D: NA
V: TRBV7-3
size: many

CDR3: CSAWAPHDLNIQYF
DNA: TGCAGTGCGTGGGCACCGCACGACTTAAACATTCAGTACTTC
J: TRBJ2-4
length: 14
D: NA
V: TRBV20-1
size: NA